The entry below describes one T cell receptor beta chain. The germline CDR1 and CDR2 sequences are SGDLS and YYNGEE. V lost 4 bases and J 0 bases, leaving 12 bases between the germline ends. The CDR3 extends over 15 amino acids. This record belongs to a study of blood T cell repertoires in COVID-19. Study as a whole: Spain, Italy and the United States supplied samples that represented acute and convalescent COVID-19.

Authors' processing steps: The authors estimated nucleated cell counts from reference gene primer amplification. Data came from immunoSEQ multiplex PCR; TCRdb stores just in-frame clones and leaves some out. V and J calls plus clone size are reproduced from that table; the DNA served to infer D and trimming. The table lists around 100,000 clones, approximately 83% of them singletons. The sequence came from a woman aged 65 to 85 with acute or convalescent COVID-19. This sequence joins TRBV9 and TRBJ2-3; a possible D gene is TRBD2 (6 bases). The specimen sequenced was peripheral blood. The CDR3 sequence is CASSYGGTSTDTQYF. In DNA, the CDR3 is TGTGCCAGCAGCTACGGGGGAACTAGCACAGATACGCAGTATTTT.